This T cell receptor beta chain appears in the sequencing data of a study of blood T cells in healthy people across ages. Alongside a J-beta primer mix, a sample-barcoded 5' primer served in a second PCR lasting about 6 to 12 cycles. TCRdb re-called the 5' RACE reads with MiXCR, one entry per CDR3 protein. The sample yields around 1.5 million distinct CDR3 sequences, roughly 45% seen once. Specimen: blood. This TCR was sampled from a woman younger than 35 in good health.

In DNA form, the CDR3 reads TGTGCCAGCACCTTAGAAACAGGGCGGGATTCACCCCTCCACTTT. This gives the protein CASTLETGRDSPLHF. The chain has TRBV6-6 and TRBJ1-6; TRBD1 is a possible D gene (6 bases). Germline CDR1 is MNHNY and CDR2 is SVGAGI (reference sequence). This CDR3 comprises 15 residues. V gave up 7 bases and J gave up 8 bases, with 18 bases separating them.